This TCR beta chain was recovered during a study of T-cell memory formation after mild COVID-19. This clonotype was picked up a small number of times. TCRdb reanalysed the 5' RACE reads using MiXCR and keeps one entry per CDR3 protein. Of about 620,000 distinct CDR3 sequences in the sample, more than 15% were seen once. This CDR3 has 15 residues. The ends were cut back, 3 bases at V and 2 bases at J, with 11 bases in the middle. The germline V gene encodes CDR1 GTSNPN and CDR2 SVGIG (reference sequence). The chain has TRBV30 and TRBJ2-6; D ambiguous. The clonotype originates from an adult woman who had mild COVID-19 (a few samples of this study predate the infection). Cell type and time point are not known. Sequences were obtained from PBMCs or a T cell subset sorted from them (not recorded which). CDR3 loop: CAWSLGGAGANVLTF. The CDR3 DNA sequence: TGTGCCTGGAGCCTAGGCGGCGCTGGGGCCAACGTCCTGACTTTC.